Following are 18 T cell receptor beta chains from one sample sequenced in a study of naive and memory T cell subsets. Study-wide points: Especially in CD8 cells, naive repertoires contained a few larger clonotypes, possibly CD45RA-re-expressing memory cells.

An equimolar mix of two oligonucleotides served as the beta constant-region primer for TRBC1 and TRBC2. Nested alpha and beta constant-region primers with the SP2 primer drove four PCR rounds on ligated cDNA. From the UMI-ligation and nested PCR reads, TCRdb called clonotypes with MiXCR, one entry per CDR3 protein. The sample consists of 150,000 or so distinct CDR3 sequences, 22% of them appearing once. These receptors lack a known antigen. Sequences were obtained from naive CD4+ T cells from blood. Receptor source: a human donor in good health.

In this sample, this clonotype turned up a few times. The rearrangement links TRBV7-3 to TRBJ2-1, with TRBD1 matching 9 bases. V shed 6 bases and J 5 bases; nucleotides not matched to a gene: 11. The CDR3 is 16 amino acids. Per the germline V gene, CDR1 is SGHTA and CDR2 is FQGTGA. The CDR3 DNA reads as TGTGCCAGCAGTCGGACAGGGGACTTTCGGAACAATGAGCAGTTCTTC. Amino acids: CASSRTGDFRNNEQFF.

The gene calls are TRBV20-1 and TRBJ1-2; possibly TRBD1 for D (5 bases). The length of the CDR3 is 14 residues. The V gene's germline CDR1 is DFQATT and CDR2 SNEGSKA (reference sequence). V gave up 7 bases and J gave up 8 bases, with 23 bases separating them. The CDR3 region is CSGPTGLSQGGYTF. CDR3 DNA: TGCAGTGGCCCGACGGGACTCTCCCAAGGGGGCTACACCTTC.

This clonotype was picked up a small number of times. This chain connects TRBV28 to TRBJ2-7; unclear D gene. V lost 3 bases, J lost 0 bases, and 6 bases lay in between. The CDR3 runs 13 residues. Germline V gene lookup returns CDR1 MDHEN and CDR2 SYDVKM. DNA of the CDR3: TGTGCCAGCAGTTTGAGCAACTCCTACGAGCAGTACTTC. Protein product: CASSLSNSYEQYF.

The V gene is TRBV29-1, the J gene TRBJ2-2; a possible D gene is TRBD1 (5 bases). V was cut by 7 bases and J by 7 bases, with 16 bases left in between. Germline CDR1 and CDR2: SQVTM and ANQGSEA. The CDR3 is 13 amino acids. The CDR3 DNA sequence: TGCAGCGCTCACAGGCAGGGAAGCGGGGAGCTGTTTTTT. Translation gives CSAHRQGSGELFF.

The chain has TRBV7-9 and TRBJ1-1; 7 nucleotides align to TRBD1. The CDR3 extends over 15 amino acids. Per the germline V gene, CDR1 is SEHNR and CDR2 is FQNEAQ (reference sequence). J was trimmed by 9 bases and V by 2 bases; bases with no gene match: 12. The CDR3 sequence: CASSLSPQTGPKAFF. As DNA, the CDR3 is TGTGCCAGCAGCTTATCTCCCCAGACAGGGCCGAAAGCTTTCTTT.

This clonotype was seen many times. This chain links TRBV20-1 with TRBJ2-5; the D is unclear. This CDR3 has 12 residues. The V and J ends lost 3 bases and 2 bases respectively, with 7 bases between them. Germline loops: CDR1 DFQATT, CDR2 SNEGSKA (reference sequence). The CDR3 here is CSASRQQETQYF. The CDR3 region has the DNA TGCAGTGCTAGCCGTCAGCAAGAGACCCAGTACTTC.

CDR3: CASSYSNQMTASNRGSNYGYTF. CDR3 nucleotides: TGTGCCAGCAGTTACTCAAATCAAATGACCGCTTCGAACCGCGGATCTAACTATGGCTACACCTTC. J is TRBJ1-2 and V is TRBV6-6, with D unresolved. Germline loops: CDR1 MNHNY, CDR2 SVGAGI (reference sequence). This CDR3 spans 22 amino acids. Trimming pared 0 bases from V and 0 bases from J, leaving 29 bases between.

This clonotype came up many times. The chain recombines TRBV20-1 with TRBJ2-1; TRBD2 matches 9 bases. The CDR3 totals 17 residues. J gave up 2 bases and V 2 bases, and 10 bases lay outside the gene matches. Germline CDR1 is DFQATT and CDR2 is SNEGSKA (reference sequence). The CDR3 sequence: CSARLAGLRMTYNEQFF. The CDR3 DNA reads TGCAGTGCTAGACTAGCGGGGCTTCGAATGACCTACAATGAGCAGTTCTTC.

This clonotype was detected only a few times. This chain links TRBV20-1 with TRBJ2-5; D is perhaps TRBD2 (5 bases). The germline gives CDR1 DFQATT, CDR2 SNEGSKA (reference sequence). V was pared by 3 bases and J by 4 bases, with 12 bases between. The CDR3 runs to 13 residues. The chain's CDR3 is CSARWTDLETQYF. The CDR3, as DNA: TGCAGTGCTAGGTGGACTGACCTAGAGACCCAGTACTTC.

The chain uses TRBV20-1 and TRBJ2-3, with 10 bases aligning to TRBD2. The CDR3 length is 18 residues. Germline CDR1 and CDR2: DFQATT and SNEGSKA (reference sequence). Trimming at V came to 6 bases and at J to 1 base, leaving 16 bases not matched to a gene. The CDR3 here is CSAKPWKLAGEGTDTQYF. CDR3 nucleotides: TGCAGTGCGAAACCCTGGAAGCTAGCGGGAGAAGGCACAGATACGCAGTATTTT.

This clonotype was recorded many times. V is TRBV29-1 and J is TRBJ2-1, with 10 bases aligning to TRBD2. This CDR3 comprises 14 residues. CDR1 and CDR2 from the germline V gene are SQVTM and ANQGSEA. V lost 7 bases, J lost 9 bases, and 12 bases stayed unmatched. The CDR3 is CSGGEREGLGEQFF. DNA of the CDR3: TGCAGCGGGGGTGAGCGGGAGGGCCTGGGTGAGCAGTTCTTC.

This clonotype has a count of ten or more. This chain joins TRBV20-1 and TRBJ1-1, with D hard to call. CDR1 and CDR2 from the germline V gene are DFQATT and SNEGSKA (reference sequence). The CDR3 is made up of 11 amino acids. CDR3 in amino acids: CSQNGMTEAFF. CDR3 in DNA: TGCAGCCAGAATGGGATGACTGAAGCTTTCTTT.

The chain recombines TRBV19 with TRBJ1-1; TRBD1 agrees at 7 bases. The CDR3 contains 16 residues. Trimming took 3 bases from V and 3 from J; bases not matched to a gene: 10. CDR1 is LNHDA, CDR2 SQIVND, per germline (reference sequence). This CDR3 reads CASSIRGEGFDTEAFF. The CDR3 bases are TGTGCCAGTAGTATCAGGGGGGAAGGATTTGACACTGAAGCTTTCTTT.

CDR3 DNA sequence: TGTGCCAGCAGCTTGGACAGAAAAACAAATACGCAGTATTTT. This encodes CASSLDRKTNTQYF. The chain has TRBV11-2 and TRBJ2-3; tentative D call: TRBD1 (6 bases). V was cut by 3 bases and J by 7 bases, with 14 bases left in between. The CDR3 runs 14 residues. Looked up from germline, CDR1 is SGHAT and CDR2 is FQNNGV.

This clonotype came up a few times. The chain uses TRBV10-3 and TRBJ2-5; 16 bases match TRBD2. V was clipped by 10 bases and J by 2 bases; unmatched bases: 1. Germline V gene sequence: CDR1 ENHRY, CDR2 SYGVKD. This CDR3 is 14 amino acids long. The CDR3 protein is CATGLAGGQETQYF. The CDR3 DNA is TGTGCCACGGGACTAGCGGGAGGGCAAGAGACCCAGTACTTC.

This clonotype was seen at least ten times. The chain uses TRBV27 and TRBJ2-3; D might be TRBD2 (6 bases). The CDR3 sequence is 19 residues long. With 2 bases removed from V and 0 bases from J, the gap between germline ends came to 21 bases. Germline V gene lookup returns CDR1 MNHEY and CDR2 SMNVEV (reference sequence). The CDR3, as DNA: TGTGCCAGCAGTTTAAGGCCCCCATCCGGGACTTCTAGCACAGATACGCAGTATTTT. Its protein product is CASSLRPPSGTSSTDTQYF.

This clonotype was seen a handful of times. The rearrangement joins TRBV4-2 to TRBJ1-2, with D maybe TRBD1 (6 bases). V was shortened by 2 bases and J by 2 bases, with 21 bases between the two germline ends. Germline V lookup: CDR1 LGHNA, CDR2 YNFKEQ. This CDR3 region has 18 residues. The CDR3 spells CASSQSTSGQTENYGYTF. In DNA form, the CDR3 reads TGTGCCAGCAGCCAATCCACTTCTGGACAGACCGAAAACTATGGCTACACCTTC.

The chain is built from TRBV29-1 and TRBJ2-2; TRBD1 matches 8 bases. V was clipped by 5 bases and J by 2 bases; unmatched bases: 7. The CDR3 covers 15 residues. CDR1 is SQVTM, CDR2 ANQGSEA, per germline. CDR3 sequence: CSVSQGASNTGELFF. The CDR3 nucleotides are TGCAGCGTTTCTCAGGGGGCGTCCAACACCGGGGAGCTGTTTTTT.